This TCR beta chain originates from a study of T-cell memory formation after mild COVID-19. Findings and caveats of the study: Clones which contracted sat mainly in CM and EM if CD4+, and in EMRA if CD8+.

For this clonotype: As yet, its antigen is unknown.

TCRdb reprocessed the 5' RACE reads via MiXCR and lists one record per CDR3 protein. There are approximately 270,000 distinct CDR3 sequences in the sample; under 20% occur only once, and roughly 25% lies in the top ten. Sequenced material: PBMCs or a T cell subset sorted from them (not recorded which). The receptor's source is a man aged 18 to 29 who had mild COVID-19 (a few samples of this study predate the infection). Cell type and time point are not known.

Written as DNA, the CDR3 is TGCGCCAGCAGCTTAAGTCTGGGCACAGATACGCAGTATTTT. Protein: CASSLSLGTDTQYF. The chain has TRBV5-1 and TRBJ2-3; D not resolved. Germline CDR1 is SGHRS and CDR2 is YFSETQ. The CDR3 consists of 14 residues. V was clipped by 2 bases and J by 1 base, with 8 bases between them. Based on the CDR3 plus reference TRBV5-1 and TRBJ2-3, the full variable domain is KAGVTQTPRYLIKTRGQQVTLSCSPISGHRSVSWYQQTPGQGLQFLFEYFSETQRNKGNFPGRFSGRQFSNSRSEMNVSTLELGDSALYLCASSLSLGTDTQYFGPGTRLTVL.